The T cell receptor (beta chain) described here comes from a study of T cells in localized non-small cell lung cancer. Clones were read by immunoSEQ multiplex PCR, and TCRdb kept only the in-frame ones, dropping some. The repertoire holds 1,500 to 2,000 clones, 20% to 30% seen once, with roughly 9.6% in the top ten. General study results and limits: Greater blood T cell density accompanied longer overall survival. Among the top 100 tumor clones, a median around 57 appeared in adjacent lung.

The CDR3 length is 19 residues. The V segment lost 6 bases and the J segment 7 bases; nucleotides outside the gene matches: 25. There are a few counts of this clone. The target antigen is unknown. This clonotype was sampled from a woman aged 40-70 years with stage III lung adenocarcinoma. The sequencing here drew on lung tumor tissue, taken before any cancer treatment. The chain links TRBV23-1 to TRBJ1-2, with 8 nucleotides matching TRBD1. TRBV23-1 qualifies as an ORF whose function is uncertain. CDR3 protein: CASSQDLGDRRGRVGGYTF. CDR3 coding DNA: TGCGCCAGCAGCCAAGATTTGGGCGATCGCAGGGGGCGCGTAGGTGGCTACACCTTC.